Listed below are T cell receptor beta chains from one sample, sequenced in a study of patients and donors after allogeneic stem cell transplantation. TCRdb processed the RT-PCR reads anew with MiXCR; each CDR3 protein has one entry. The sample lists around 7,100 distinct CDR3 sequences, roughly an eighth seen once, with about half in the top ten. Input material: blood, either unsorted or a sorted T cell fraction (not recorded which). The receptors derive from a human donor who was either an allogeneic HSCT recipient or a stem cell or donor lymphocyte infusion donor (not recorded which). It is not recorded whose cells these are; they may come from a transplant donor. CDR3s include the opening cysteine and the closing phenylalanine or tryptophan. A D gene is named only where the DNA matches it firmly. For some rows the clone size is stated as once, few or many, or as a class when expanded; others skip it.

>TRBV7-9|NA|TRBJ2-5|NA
CASSRQPSEQETQYF
TGTGCCAGCAGCAGACAGCCGAGTGAACAAGAGACCCAGTACTTC
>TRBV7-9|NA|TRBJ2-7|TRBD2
CASRRYLGTSGRRSYEQYF
TGTGCCAGCAGGAGATACCTCGGGACTAGCGGGAGGAGGTCCTACGAGCAGTACTTC
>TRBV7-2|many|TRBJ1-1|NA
CASSLFWGQTGEAFF
TGTGCCAGCAGCTTATTCTGGGGACAAACAGGTGAAGCTTTCTTT
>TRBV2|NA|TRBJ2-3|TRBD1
CASTWQGASTQYF
TGTGCCAGCACCTGGCAGGGGGCGAGTACGCAGTATTTT
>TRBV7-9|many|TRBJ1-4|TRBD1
CASSLVGTGEKLFF
TGTGCCAGCAGCTTAGTGGGGACAGGGGAAAAACTGTTTTTT
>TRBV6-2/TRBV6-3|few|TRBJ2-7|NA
CASSYGLSSYEQYF
TGTGCCAGCAGTTATGGGTTGTCCTCCTACGAGCAGTACTTC
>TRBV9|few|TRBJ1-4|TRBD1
CASSVTGGPEKLFF
TGTGCCAGCAGCGTGACAGGGGGCCCCGAAAAACTGTTTTTT
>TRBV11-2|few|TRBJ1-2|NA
CASSPRQATTF
TGTGCCAGCAGCCCTCGACAGGCGACGACCTTC
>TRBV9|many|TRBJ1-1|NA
CASSAPNAEVTEAFF
TGTGCCAGCAGCGCACCGAATGCAGAGGTCACTGAAGCTTTCTTT
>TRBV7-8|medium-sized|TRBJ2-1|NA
CASSLVSSGFSYNEQFF
TGTGCCAGCAGCTTAGTTTCCAGCGGATTTTCCTACAATGAGCAGTTCTTC
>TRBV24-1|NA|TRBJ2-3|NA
CATSVRRCTDTQYF
TGTGCCACCAGTGTGAGGCGGTGCACAGATACGCAGTATTTT
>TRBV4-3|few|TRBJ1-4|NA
CASSQAVDEEKLFF
TGCGCCAGCAGCCAAGCGGTCGACGAGGAAAAACTGTTTTTT
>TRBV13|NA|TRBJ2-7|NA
CASSLGSPSYEQYF
TGTGCCAGCAGCCTAGGAAGCCCTTCCTACGAGCAGTACTTC
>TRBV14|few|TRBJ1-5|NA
CASSQDFHQPQHF
TGTGCCAGCAGCCAAGATTTCCATCAGCCCCAGCATTTT
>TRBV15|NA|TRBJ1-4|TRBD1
CATSRTPFGTGDGLFF
TGTGCCACCAGCAGGACGCCTTTTGGGACAGGGGATGGACTGTTTTTT
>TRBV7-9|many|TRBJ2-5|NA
CASSLDRETQYF
TGTGCCAGCAGCTTAGACCGGGAGACCCAGTACTTC
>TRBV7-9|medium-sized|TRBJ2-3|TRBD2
CASSLNGLASTDTQYF
TGTGCCAGCAGCCTGAACGGACTAGCAAGTACAGATACGCAGTATTTT
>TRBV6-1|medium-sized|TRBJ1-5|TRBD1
CASSGNRGYSNQPQHF
TGTGCCAGCAGTGGGAACAGGGGCTATAGCAATCAGCCCCAGCATTTT
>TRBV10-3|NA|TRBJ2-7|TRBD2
CAISESNSGSYEQYF
TGTGCCATCAGTGAGTCGAATAGCGGGAGTTACGAGCAGTACTTC
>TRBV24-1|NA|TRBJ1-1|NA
CATSSDDLQAFF
TGTGCCACCAGTTCGGACGACCTCCAAGCTTTCTTT
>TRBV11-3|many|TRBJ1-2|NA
CASSLVRGGGYTF
TGTGCCAGCAGCTTAGTTCGGGGCGGTGGCTACACCTTC
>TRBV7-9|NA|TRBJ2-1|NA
CASSNRDPVYNEQFF
TGTGCCAGCAGCAACCGGGACCCCGTGTACAATGAGCAGTTCTTC
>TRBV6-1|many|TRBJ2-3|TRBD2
CASRIGTSGDTDTQYF
TGTGCCAGCAGGATCGGGACTAGCGGGGACACAGATACGCAGTATTTT
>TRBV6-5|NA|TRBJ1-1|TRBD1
CASSRDRSIVNTEAFF
TGTGCCAGCAGCCGGGACAGAAGTATAGTGAACACTGAAGCTTTCTTT
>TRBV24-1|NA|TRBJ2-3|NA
CATSDLFAEGSTDTQYF
TGTGCCACCAGTGATTTGTTTGCGGAGGGAAGCACAGATACGCAGTATTTT
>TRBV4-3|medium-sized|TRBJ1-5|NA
CASSQQYNQPQHF
TGCGCCAGCAGCCAACAGTACAATCAGCCCCAGCATTTT
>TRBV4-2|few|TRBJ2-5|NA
CASSQVGEGETQYF
TGTGCCAGCAGCCAAGTGGGCGAGGGAGAGACCCAGTACTTC
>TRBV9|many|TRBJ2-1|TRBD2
CASSVALTSRSYNEQFF
TGTGCCAGCAGCGTAGCTTTGACTAGCCGCTCCTACAATGAGCAGTTCTTC
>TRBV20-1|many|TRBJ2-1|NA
CSARAQHEQFF
TGCAGTGCTAGAGCACAGCATGAGCAGTTCTTC
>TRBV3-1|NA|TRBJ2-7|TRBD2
CASSRGGLAGTGEQYF
TGTGCCAGCAGCAGAGGGGGACTAGCGGGAACTGGCGAGCAGTACTTC
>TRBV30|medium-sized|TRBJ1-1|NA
CAWRLDMLTEAFF
TGTGCCTGGAGATTGGATATGTTGACTGAAGCTTTCTTT
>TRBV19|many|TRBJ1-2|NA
CASSQTVLDGYTF
TGTGCCAGTAGTCAGACAGTCCTTGATGGCTACACCTTC
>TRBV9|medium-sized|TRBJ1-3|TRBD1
CASSGTGTGGNTIYF
TGTGCCAGCAGCGGCACCGGGACAGGTGGAAACACCATATATTTT
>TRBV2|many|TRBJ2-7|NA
CASSEGYEQYF
TGTGCCAGCAGTGAGGGTTACGAGCAGTACTTC
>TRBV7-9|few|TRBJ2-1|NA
CASSLVSARSSYNEQFF
TGTGCCAGCAGCTTAGTGTCAGCGAGGAGCTCCTACAATGAGCAGTTCTTC
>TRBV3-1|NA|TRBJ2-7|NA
CASSHAEISYEQYF
TGTGCCAGCAGCCACGCGGAGATCTCCTACGAGCAGTACTTC
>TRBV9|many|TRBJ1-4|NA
CASSVHSNFQNEKLFF
TGTGCCAGCAGCGTTCACAGTAACTTCCAGAATGAAAAACTGTTTTTT
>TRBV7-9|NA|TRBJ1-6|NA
CASSLRGDSPLHF
TGTGCCAGCAGCCTGAGGGGGGATTCACCCCTCCACTTT
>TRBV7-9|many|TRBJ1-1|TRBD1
CASSSTGFNTEAFF
TGTGCCAGCAGCTCGACAGGGTTTAACACTGAAGCTTTCTTT
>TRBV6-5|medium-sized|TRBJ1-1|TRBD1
CASVPRGGGTEAFF
TGTGCCAGCGTTCCGCGAGGGGGCGGCACTGAAGCTTTCTTT
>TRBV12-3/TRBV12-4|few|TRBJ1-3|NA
CASKGGNTIYF
TGTGCCAGCAAGGGGGGAAACACCATATATTTT
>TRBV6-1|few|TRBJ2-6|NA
CASGSLYGANVLTF
TGTGCCAGCGGCAGCCTTTATGGGGCCAACGTCCTGACTTTC
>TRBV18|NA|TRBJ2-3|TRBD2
CASSPGGHGTDTQYF
TGTGCCAGCTCCCCGGGGGGGCACGGCACAGATACGCAGTATTTT